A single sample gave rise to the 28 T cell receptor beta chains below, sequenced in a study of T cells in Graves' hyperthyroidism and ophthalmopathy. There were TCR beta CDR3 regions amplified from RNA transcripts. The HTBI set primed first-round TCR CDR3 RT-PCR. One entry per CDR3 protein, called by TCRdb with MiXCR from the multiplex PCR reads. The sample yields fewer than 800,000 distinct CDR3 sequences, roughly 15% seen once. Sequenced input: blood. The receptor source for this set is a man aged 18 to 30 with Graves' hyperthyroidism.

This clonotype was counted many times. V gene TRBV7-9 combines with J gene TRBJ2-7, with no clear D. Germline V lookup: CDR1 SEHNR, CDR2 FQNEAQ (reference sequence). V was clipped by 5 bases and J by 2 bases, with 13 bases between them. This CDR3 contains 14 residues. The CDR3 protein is CASSEVAGPYEQYF. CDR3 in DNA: TGTGCCAGCAGCGAGGTCGCCGGTCCCTACGAGCAGTACTTC. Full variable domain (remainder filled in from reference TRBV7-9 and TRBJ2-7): DTGVSQNPRHKITKRGQNVTFRCDPISEHNRLYWYRQTLGQGPEFLTYFQNEAQLEKSRLLSDRFSAERPKGSFSTLEIQRTEQGDSAMYLCASSEVAGPYEQYFGPGTRLTVT.

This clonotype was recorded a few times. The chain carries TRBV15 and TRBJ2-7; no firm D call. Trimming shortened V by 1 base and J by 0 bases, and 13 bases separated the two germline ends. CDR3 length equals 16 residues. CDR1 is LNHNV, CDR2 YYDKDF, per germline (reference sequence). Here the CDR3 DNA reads TGTGCCACCAGCAGAGCATATAGTTCAGACTCCTACGAGCAGTACTTC. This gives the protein CATSRAYSSDSYEQYF.

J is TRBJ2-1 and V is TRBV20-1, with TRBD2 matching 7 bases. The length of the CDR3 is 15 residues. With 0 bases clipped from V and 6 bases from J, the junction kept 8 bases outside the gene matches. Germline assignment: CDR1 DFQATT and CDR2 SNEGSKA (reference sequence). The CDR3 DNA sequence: TGCAGTGCTAGAGACACGGGAGGAGGAAGCAATGAGCAGTTCTTC. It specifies CSARDTGGGSNEQFF.

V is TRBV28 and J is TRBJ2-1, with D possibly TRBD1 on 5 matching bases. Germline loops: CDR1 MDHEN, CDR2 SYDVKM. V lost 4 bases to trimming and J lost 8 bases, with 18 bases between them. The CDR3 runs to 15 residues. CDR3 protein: CASSSQVGRRDEQFF. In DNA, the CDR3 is TGTGCCAGCAGTTCGCAGGTGGGGCGCAGGGATGAGCAGTTCTTC.

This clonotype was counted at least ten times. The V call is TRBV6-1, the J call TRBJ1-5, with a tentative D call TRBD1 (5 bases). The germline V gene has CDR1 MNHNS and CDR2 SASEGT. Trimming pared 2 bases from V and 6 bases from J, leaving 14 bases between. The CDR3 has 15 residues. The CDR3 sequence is CASSESAGLSQPQHF. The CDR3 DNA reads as TGTGCCAGCAGTGAATCGGCGGGGCTTAGTCAGCCCCAGCATTTT.

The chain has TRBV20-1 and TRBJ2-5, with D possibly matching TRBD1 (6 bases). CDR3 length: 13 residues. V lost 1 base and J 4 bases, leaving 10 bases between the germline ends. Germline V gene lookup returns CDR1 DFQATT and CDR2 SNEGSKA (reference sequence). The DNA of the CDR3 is TGCAGTGCTAGAGGTGCAGGGGTAGAGACCCAGTACTTC. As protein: CSARGAGVETQYF.

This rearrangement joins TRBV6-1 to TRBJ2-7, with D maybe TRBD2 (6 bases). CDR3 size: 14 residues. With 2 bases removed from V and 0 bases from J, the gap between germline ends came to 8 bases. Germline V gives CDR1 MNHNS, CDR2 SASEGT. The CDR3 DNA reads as TGTGCCAGCAGTGAATGGAGGGGCTCCTACGAGCAGTACTTC. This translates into CASSEWRGSYEQYF.

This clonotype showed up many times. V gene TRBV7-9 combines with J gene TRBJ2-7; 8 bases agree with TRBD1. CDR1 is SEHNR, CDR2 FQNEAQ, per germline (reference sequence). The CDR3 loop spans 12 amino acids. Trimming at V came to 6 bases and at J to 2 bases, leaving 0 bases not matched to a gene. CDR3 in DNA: TGTGCCAGCAGGGACAGGGCCTACGAGCAGTACTTC. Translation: CASRDRAYEQYF.

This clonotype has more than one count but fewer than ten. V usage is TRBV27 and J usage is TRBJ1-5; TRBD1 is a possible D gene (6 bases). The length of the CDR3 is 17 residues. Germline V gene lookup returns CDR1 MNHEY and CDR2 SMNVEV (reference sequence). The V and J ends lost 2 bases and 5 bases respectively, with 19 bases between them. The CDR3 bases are TGTGCCAGCAGTTTACTGGCCAGGGGTTTCCCTTATCAGCCCCAGCATTTT. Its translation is CASSLLARGFPYQPQHF.

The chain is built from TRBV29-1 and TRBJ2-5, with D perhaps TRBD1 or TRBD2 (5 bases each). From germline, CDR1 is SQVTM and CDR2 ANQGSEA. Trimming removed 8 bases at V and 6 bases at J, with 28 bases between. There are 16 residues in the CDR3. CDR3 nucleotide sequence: TGCAGCACCTACCTCGGGGCAGGGTTTCTCAGTCAGACCCAGTACTTC. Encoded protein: CSTYLGAGFLSQTQYF.

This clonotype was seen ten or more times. This CDR3 reads CASSDLVTNTGELFF. CDR3 DNA: TGTGCCAGCAGTGATCTGGTTACGAACACCGGGGAGCTGTTTTTT. The chain links TRBV2 to TRBJ2-2, with unresolved D. The germline CDR1 and CDR2 sequences are SNHLY and FYNNEI. CDR3 length equals 15 residues. Deletions cut 3 bases from V and 0 bases from J, with 8 bases between.

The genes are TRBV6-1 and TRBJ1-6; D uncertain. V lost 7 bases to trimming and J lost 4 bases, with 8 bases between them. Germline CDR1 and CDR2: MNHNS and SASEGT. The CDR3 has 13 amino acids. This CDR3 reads CASKLEYNSPLHF. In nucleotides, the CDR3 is TGTGCCAGCAAGTTGGAGTATAATTCACCCCTCCACTTT.

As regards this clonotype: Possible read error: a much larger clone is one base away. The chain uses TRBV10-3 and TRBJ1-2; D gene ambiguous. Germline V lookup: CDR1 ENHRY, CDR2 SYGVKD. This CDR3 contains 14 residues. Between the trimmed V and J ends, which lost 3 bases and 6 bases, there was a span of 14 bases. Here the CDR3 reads CAISERRGEDGYTF. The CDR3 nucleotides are TGTGCCATCAGTGAACGTCGGGGTGAGGATGGCTACACCTTC.

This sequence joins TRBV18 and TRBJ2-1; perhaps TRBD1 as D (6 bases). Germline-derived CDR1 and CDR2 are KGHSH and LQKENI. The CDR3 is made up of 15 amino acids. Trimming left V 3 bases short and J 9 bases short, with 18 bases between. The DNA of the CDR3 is TGTGCCAGCTCACCGGGACACCCAAGCCTAGGTGAGCAGTTCTTC. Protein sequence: CASSPGHPSLGEQFF. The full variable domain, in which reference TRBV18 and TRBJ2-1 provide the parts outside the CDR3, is NAGVMQNPRHLVRRRGQEARLRCSPMKGHSHVYWYRQLPEEGLKFMVYLQKENIIDESGMPKERFSAEFPKEGPSILRIQQVVRGDSAAYFCASSPGHPSLGEQFFGPGTRLTVL.

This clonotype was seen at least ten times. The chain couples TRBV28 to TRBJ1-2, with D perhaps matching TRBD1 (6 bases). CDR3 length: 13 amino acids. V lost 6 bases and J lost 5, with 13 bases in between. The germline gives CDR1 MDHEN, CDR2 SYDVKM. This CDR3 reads CASSPDSTYGYTF. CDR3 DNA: TGTGCCAGCAGCCCGGACAGTACTTATGGCTACACCTTC.

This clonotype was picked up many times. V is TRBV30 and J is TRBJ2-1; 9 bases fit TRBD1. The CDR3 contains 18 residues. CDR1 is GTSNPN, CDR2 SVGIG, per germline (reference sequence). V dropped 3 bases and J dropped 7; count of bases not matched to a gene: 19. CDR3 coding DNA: TGTGCCTGGAGCGCCGGCCTTAGGACAGGGGCGCAGAGGAATGAGCAGTTCTTC. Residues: CAWSAGLRTGAQRNEQFF.

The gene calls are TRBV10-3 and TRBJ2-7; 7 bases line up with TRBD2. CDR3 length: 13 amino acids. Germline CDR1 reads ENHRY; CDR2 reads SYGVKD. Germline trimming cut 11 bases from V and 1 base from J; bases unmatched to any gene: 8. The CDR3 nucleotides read TGTGCCTCAGAAGGCGGGGGTTCCTACGAGCAGTACTTC. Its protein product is CASEGGGSYEQYF.

The CDR3: CASSYRGQLNQPQHF. The CDR3 coding sequence is TGTGCCAGCAGTTACCGCGGACAGCTCAATCAGCCCCAGCATTTT. V and J are TRBV6-2 or TRBV6-3 and TRBJ1-5; D is perhaps TRBD1 (6 bases). Trimming left V 2 bases short and J 3 bases short, with 11 bases between. Germline-derived CDR1 and CDR2 are MNHEY and SVGEGT. This CDR3 is 15 amino acids long.

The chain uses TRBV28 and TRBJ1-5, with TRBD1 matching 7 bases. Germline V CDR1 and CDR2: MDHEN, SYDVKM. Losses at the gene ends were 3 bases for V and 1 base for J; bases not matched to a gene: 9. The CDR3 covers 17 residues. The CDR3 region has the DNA TGTGCCAGCAGTTTCCCCAGGGGGGAAGGGAGCAATCAGCCCCAGCATTTT. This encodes CASSFPRGEGSNQPQHF.

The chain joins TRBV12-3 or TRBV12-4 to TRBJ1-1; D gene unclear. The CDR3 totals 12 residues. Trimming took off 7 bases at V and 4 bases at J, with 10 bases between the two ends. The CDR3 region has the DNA TGTGCCAGCACCCGGGCCGGCACTGAAGCTTTCTTT. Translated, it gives CASTRAGTEAFF.

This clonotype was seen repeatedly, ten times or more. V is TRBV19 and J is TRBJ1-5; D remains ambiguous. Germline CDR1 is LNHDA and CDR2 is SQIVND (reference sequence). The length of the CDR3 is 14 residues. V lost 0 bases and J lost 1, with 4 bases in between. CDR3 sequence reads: CASSIDESNQPQHF. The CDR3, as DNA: TGTGCCAGTAGTATAGACGAGAGCAATCAGCCCCAGCATTTT. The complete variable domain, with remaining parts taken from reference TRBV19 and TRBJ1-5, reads DGGITQSPKYLFRKEGQNVTLSCEQNLNHDAMYWYRQDPGQGLRLIYYSQIVNDFQKGDIAEGYSVSREKKESFPLTVTSAQKNPTAFYLCASSIDESNQPQHFGDGTRLSIL.

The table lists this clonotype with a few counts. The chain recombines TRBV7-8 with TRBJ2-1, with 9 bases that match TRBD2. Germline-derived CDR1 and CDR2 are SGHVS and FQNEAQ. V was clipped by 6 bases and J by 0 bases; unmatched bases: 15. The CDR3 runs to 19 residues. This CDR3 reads CASSPFSSGTPSSYNEQFF. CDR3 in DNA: TGTGCCAGCAGTCCCTTCTCTAGCGGGACCCCTAGCTCCTACAATGAGCAGTTCTTC.

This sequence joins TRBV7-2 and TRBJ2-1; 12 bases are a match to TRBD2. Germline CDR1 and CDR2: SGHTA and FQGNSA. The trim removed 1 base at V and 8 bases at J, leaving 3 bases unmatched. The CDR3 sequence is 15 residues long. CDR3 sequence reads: CASSLGTSGNYEQFF. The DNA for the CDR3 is TGTGCCAGCAGCTTAGGGACTAGCGGGAACTATGAGCAGTTCTTC.

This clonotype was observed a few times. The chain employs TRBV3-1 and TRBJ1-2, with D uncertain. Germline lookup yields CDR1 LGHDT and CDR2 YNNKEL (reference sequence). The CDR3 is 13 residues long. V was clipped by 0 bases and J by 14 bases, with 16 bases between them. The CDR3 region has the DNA TGTGCCAGCAGCCAAGATACGGGGAGGGCTTGGACCTTC. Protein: CASSQDTGRAWTF.

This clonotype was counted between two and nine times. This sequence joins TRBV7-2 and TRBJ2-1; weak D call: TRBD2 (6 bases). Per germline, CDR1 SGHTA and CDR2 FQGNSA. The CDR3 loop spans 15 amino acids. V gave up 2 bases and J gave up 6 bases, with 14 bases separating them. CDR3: CASSLILVGGNEQFF. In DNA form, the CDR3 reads TGTGCCAGCAGCTTAATTCTAGTCGGGGGCAATGAGCAGTTCTTC.

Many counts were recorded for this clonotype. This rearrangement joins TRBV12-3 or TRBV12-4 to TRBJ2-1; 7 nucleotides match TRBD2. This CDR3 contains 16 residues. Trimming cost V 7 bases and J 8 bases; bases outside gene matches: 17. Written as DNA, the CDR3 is TGTGCCAGCAAACAAGCGGGAATTCTGATCGGCTATGAGCAGTTCTTC. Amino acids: CASKQAGILIGYEQFF.

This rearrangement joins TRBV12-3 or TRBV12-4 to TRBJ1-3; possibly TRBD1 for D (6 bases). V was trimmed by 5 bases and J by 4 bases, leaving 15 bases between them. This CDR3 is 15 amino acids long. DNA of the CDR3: TGTGCCAGCAGTCCCCACAGGGTAGCGGGAAACACCATATATTTT. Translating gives CASSPHRVAGNTIYF.

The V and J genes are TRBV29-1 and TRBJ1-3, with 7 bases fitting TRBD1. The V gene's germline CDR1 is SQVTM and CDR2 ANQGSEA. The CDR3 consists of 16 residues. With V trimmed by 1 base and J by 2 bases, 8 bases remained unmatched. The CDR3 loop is CSVEGGVGGPGNTIYF. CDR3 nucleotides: TGCAGCGTTGAAGGGGGGGTAGGGGGCCCTGGAAACACCATATATTTT.